The 19 T cell receptor beta chains presented below share a single source sample, sequenced in a study of blood T cells in healthy people across ages. Primers used in a second PCR of roughly 6 to 11 cycles were a sample-barcoded 5' primer and a J-beta primer mix. TCRdb re-called the 5' RACE reads with MiXCR, one entry per CDR3 protein. The data show about 1.8 million distinct CDR3 sequences, around 50% seen once. The material sequenced was blood. The receptors shown here come from a woman in her thirties or forties in good health.

V usage is TRBV4-1 and J usage is TRBJ2-7; a possible D gene is TRBD1 (6 bases). This CDR3 has 15 residues. Trimming removed 2 bases from V and 3 bases from J, with 14 bases in between. Germline values: CDR1 MGHRA, CDR2 YSYEKL. The CDR3 here is CASSQTQGISYEQYF. The CDR3 region has the DNA TGCGCCAGCAGCCAAACCCAGGGGATTAGCTACGAGCAGTACTTC.

This clonotype was detected only once. The rearrangement uses TRBV4-2 and TRBJ2-3, with D possibly matching TRBD2 (7 bases). The germline V gene has CDR1 LGHNA and CDR2 YNFKEQ. The CDR3 contains 17 residues. Trimming took 4 bases from V and 0 from J, leaving 17 bases between them. The CDR3 protein is CASSPTRGGGSTDTQYF. DNA for the CDR3: TGTGCCAGCAGCCCAACCCGTGGGGGGGGCAGCACAGATACGCAGTATTTT.

The chain couples TRBV20-1 to TRBJ1-1; 7 nucleotides align to TRBD1. Looked up from germline, CDR1 is DFQATT and CDR2 is SNEGSKA (reference sequence). J lost 0 bases, V lost 5 bases, and 3 bases had no gene match. CDR3 length: 13 residues. CDR3 in amino acids: CSAGGQLNTEAFF. The CDR3 nucleotides read TGCAGTGCTGGGGGACAGCTGAACACTGAAGCTTTCTTT.

V and J are TRBV7-2 and TRBJ1-4; the D gene is possibly TRBD1 (5 bases). The CDR3 is 14 residues long. Germline CDR1 reads SGHTA; CDR2 reads FQGNSA. V was trimmed by 2 bases and J by 8 bases, leaving 12 bases between them. As DNA, the CDR3 is TGTGCCAGCAGCTTAAATCCCCGGGGCGAAAAACTGTTTTTT. It encodes CASSLNPRGEKLFF.

The chain couples TRBV3-1 to TRBJ1-6; D gene ambiguous. The length of the CDR3 is 15 residues. Germline V CDR1 and CDR2: LGHDT, YNNKEL (reference sequence). The V end was cut by 1 base, the J end by 6 bases, with 10 bases between. CDR3 sequence reads: CASSQVSFGNSPLHF. The CDR3 region has the DNA TGTGCCAGCAGCCAAGTATCTTTCGGTAATTCACCCCTCCACTTT.

V is TRBV3-1 and J is TRBJ2-7, with D perhaps assigned TRBD1 or TRBD2 (6 bases each). Germline CDR1 and CDR2: LGHDT and YNNKEL (reference sequence). The CDR3 runs to 15 residues. The germline V and J ends were trimmed by 4 bases and 2 bases, with 15 bases remaining between them. CDR3 coding DNA: TGTGCCAGCAGCCTCGTTCGGGGGCCCACCTACGAGCAGTACTTC. Its protein product is CASSLVRGPTYEQYF.

This chain joins TRBV28 and TRBJ1-5, with 7 nucleotides matching TRBD1. Germline loops: CDR1 MDHEN, CDR2 SYDVKM. The CDR3 loop spans 18 amino acids. The V segment lost 3 bases and the J segment 0 bases; nucleotides outside the gene matches: 11. The CDR3 bases are TGTGCCAGCAGTTTTACAAGGACAGGCGGATATAGCAATCAGCCCCAGCATTTT. Translation: CASSFTRTGGYSNQPQHF.

This clonotype was seen a handful of times. The chain uses TRBV24-1 and TRBJ2-5; TRBD2 aligns across 7 bases. The CDR3 spans 16 residues. Germline loops: CDR1 KGHDR, CDR2 SFDVKD. Trimming cost V 4 bases and J 3 bases; bases outside gene matches: 10. This CDR3 is CATSDARTSPKETQYF. In DNA form, the CDR3 reads TGTGCCACCAGTGACGCCCGGACTAGTCCAAAAGAGACCCAGTACTTC.

The chain couples TRBV20-1 to TRBJ2-1, with D possibly matching TRBD2 (7 bases). This CDR3 contains 14 residues. The germline V and J ends were trimmed by 3 bases and 6 bases, with 15 bases remaining between them. Germline V gene data show CDR1 as DFQATT and CDR2 as SNEGSKA (reference sequence). Written as DNA, the CDR3 is TGCAGTGCTAGGAGCGTGAGGGGGGGCAATGAGCAGTTCTTC. Translation gives CSARSVRGGNEQFF.

The V gene is TRBV20-1, the J gene TRBJ2-1, with 9 bases fitting TRBD2. In germline, CDR1 is DFQATT, CDR2 SNEGSKA (reference sequence). This CDR3 comprises 14 residues. V shed 2 bases, J shed 5 bases, and the junction held 4 bases outside the gene matches. CDR3 amino acids: CSARSLAGHNEQFF. In nucleotides, the CDR3 is TGCAGTGCTAGAAGTCTAGCGGGGCACAATGAGCAGTTCTTC.

This clonotype was found a few times. The chain carries TRBV20-1 and TRBJ2-5; 11 bases line up with TRBD2. This CDR3 is 15 amino acids long. The germline gives CDR1 DFQATT, CDR2 SNEGSKA (reference sequence). The junction had 11 bases not matched to a gene; V was cut back by 6 bases and J by 5 bases. The CDR3 DNA reads TGCAGTGCGACCGGGACTAGCGGACGGTGGGAGACCCAGTACTTC. Its protein is CSATGTSGRWETQYF.

Worth noting for this clonotype: Lacking the conserved final phenylalanine or tryptophan, this CDR3 likely reflects a read error. The chain employs TRBV14 and TRBJ2-5, with a possible D match to TRBD2 (7 bases). Trimming removed 3 bases from V and 5 bases from J, with 16 bases in between. CDR3 length: 15 amino acids. The germline gives CDR1 SGHDN, CDR2 FVKESK. CDR3 coding DNA: TGTGCCAGCAGCCATGACGGGGGGCTTGAGGAGACCCAGTACCTC. Its protein is CASSHDGGLEETQYL.

The chain couples TRBV7-2 to TRBJ1-2, with 8 bases that match TRBD1. This CDR3 has 17 amino acids. J lost 6 bases, V lost 2 bases, and 14 bases had no gene match. Germline loops: CDR1 SGHTA, CDR2 FQGNSA. The CDR3 nucleotides read TGTGCCAGCAGCTTAAGGACAGGGCGTCTTGGAATGGATGGCTACACCTTC. It codes for CASSLRTGRLGMDGYTF.

This clonotype came up a few times. This chain joins TRBV20-1 and TRBJ2-3, with unresolved D. Between the trimmed V and J ends, which lost 3 bases and 7 bases, there was a span of 11 bases. Per the germline V gene, CDR1 is DFQATT and CDR2 is SNEGSKA (reference sequence). CDR3 length equals 12 residues. Written as DNA, the CDR3 is TGCAGTGCTAGGGCTACCTCAAATACGCAGTATTTT. This sequence encodes CSARATSNTQYF.

The J gene is TRBJ2-5, the V gene TRBV20-1, with 7 nucleotides matching TRBD2. Unmatched junction bases numbered 9, after V lost 2 bases and J lost 0 bases. In germline, CDR1 is DFQATT, CDR2 SNEGSKA (reference sequence). The CDR3 runs 16 residues. CDR3 sequence: CSARFAGDLYQETQYF. Written as DNA, the CDR3 is TGCAGTGCTAGATTCGCGGGGGACTTGTACCAAGAGACCCAGTACTTC.

The chain uses TRBV12-3 or TRBV12-4 and TRBJ2-1; 11 bases map to TRBD1. The CDR3 covers 16 residues. V trimming: 0 bases; J trimming: 8 bases; junction bases outside the gene matches: 6. As DNA, the CDR3 is TGTGCCAGCAGTTTAGCGGCAGGACAGGGGGCCGATGAGCAGTTCTTC. Its protein product is CASSLAAGQGADEQFF.

This chain connects TRBV6-2 or TRBV6-3 to TRBJ2-3; D possibly uses TRBD1 or TRBD2 (5 bases each). The CDR3 has 13 amino acids. CDR1 and CDR2 (germline): MNHEY, SVGEGT. V was shortened by 6 bases and J by 2 bases, with 9 bases between the two germline ends. The CDR3 loop is CASRNGATDTQYF. Written as DNA, the CDR3 is TGTGCCAGCAGAAACGGGGCCACAGATACGCAGTATTTT.

Only a few counts were recorded for this clonotype. The chain employs TRBV2 and TRBJ2-1; TRBD2 is a possible D gene (5 bases). V was pared by 6 bases and J by 4 bases, with 19 bases between. This CDR3 is 16 amino acids long. CDR1 is SNHLY, CDR2 FYNNEI, per germline. As DNA, the CDR3 is TGTGCCAGCAGGGGTGCTCGGGGATCCAGATACAATGAGCAGTTCTTC. Protein: CASRGARGSRYNEQFF.

The chain recombines TRBV7-9 with TRBJ2-5; the D is unclear. The V gene's germline CDR1 is SEHNR and CDR2 FQNEAQ (reference sequence). This CDR3 region has 12 residues. Trimming took off 7 bases at V and 6 bases at J, with 12 bases between the two ends. CDR3 nucleotides: TGTGCCAGCACCCACCTGGGGAAGACCCAGTACTTC. This translates into CASTHLGKTQYF.